The T cell receptor beta chain under discussion was sequenced for a study of beta chain features in type 1 diabetes. The table lists this clone with a few counts. Its antigen is currently unknown. Sorted populations all exceeded 98% purity. The CDR3 runs to 14 residues. The V gene's germline CDR1 is MGHRA and CDR2 YSYEKL. V lost 4 bases to trimming and J lost 15 bases; unmatched junction nucleotides: 14. Findings and caveats of the study: The naive, central memory and Treg TCRB repertoires looked more alike in patients than they did in healthy donors. A moderate, significant TCRB CDR3 shortening appeared in type 1 diabetes across four CD4+ subsets. Lower insertion and higher deletion counts appeared at VDJ junctions in type 1 diabetes patients. Cells with high TCR expression could be over-represented by cDNA sequencing.

Sequenced material consisted of expressed TCRB transcripts (all of the isolated RNA was reverse transcribed). Produced via immunoSEQ multiplex PCR; TCRdb's table is partial and in-frame only. The sample consists of more than 300,000 clones, roughly 12% of them appearing once. The clonotype originates from a woman younger than 35 with type 1 diabetes. The chain couples TRBV4-1 to TRBJ2-1; 8 nucleotides agree with TRBD1. The specimen sequenced was naive CD4+ T cells from blood. Here the CDR3 DNA reads TGCGCCAGCAGCCTATCAACAGGGGGTCCGCCGCCGTTCTTC. Its protein product is CASSLSTGGPPPFF.